These T cell receptor beta chains were read from a single sample in a study of immune heterogeneity within non-small cell lung tumors. TCRdb analysed the multiplex PCR reads with MiXCR anew, one entry per CDR3 protein. Of 9,500 to 11,000 distinct CDR3 sequences listed, approximately 21% were seen once; the top ten hold around 3.6%. Sequencing was carried out using lung tumor tissue. These TCRs come from a man in his fifties or sixties with non-small cell lung cancer. CDR3s leave out the opening cysteine and the closing phenylalanine or tryptophan. Fields, in order: V gene, J gene, CDR3 protein.

V: TRBV11-2; J: TRBJ2-7; CDR3: ASSLTYEQY
V: TRBV7-3; J: TRBJ2-3; CDR3: ASSLVAASTDTQY
V: TRBV20-1; J: TRBJ2-3; CDR3: SARDSSGNTDTQY
V: TRBV6-4; J: TRBJ1-2; CDR3: ASSPRQTGGRAYGYT
V: TRBV5-6; J: TRBJ2-7; CDR3: ASSLVGQTYEQY
V: TRBV9; J: TRBJ2-5; CDR3: ASSIGYAETQY
V: TRBV4-1; J: TRBJ2-5; CDR3: ASSHGTSGRGETQY
V: TRBV5-5; J: TRBJ2-7; CDR3: ASSFDRSYEQY
V: TRBV20-1; J: TRBJ2-2; CDR3: SARAQGMTGELF
V: TRBV6-5; J: TRBJ1-3; CDR3: ASSYYGTGDTIY
V: TRBV12-3/TRBV12-4; J: TRBJ2-5; CDR3: ASSLGVSQETQY
V: TRBV12-3/TRBV12-4; J: TRBJ1-1; CDR3: ASSFSRTEAF
V: TRBV3-1; J: TRBJ2-1; CDR3: ASRSGSRGNEQF
V: TRBV6-1; J: TRBJ2-1; CDR3: ASSDHRNEQF
V: TRBV6-5; J: TRBJ1-2; CDR3: ASSYSGFDNSGYT
V: TRBV3-1; J: TRBJ2-7; CDR3: ASSDLGEQY
V: TRBV28; J: TRBJ2-2; CDR3: ASSSMLVVQFTGELF
V: TRBV9; J: TRBJ2-7; CDR3: ASSVAPSGYYEQY
V: TRBV30; J: TRBJ2-4; CDR3: AWTPAGGVAKNIQY
V: TRBV29-1; J: TRBJ2-4; CDR3: SGGPGTGDIQY
V: TRBV5-1; J: TRBJ2-1; CDR3: ASSPARGTYNEQF